This T cell receptor beta chain was captured by sequencing in a study of blood T cells in healthy people across ages. Germline V CDR1 and CDR2: MDHEN, SYDVKM. The CDR3 runs 14 residues. Trimming took 4 bases from V and 2 from J, leaving 9 bases between them. Alongside a J-beta primer mix, a sample-barcoded 5' primer served in a second PCR lasting about 6 to 12 cycles. Each CDR3 protein gets one entry after TCRdb re-called the 5' RACE reads with MiXCR. Of approximately 780,000 distinct CDR3 sequences listed, around a quarter are singletons. Study conclusions and caveats: Older age went with lower TCR beta diversity per million T cells, in a roughly linear way.

In this sample, this clonotype turned up a few times. Its target is unknown. In addition, the sample was reused for a study of T cells of mothers and their children.

The source of this sequence is a boy between 10 and 17 years old in good health. Sequencing was done on a sample of blood. J is TRBJ2-4 and V is TRBV28, with no clear D. CDR3 nucleotides: TGTGCCAGCAGTTCCCCGGGTACCAAAAACATTCAGTACTTC. Translated, it gives CASSSPGTKNIQYF. The full variable domain, in which reference TRBV28 and TRBJ2-4 provide the parts outside the CDR3, is DVKVTQSSRYLVKRTGEKVFLECVQDMDHENMFWYRQDPGLGLRLIYFSYDVKMKEKGDIPEGYSVSREKKERFSLILESASTNQTSMYLCASSSPGTKNIQYFGAGTRLSVL.